This TCR beta chain was identified in a study of blood T cell repertoires in COVID-19. About the study: Italy, Spain and the United States were the sources of the convalescent and acute COVID-19 samples. The analysed material was cDNA or gDNA that came from T cells, B-cell-depleted T cells, or PBMCs.

The V gene lost 3 bases and the J gene lost 1 base, with 9 bases spanning the gap. The germline V gene has CDR1 LNHDA and CDR2 SQIVND (reference sequence). There are 14 residues in the CDR3. In the original workflow: By means of reference gene primer amplification, nucleated cell counts were estimated. Libraries were prepared by immunoSEQ multiplex PCR; TCRdb keeps only in-frame clonotypes and omits some of them. Clone size and the V and J calls come from that table; the DNA yielded D and trimming. Among 100,000 or so clones listed, approximately 80% were seen once. This receptor was obtained from a woman aged 65 to 85 with active or convalescent COVID-19. V usage is TRBV19 and J usage is TRBJ2-5; the D gene is possibly TRBD1 (6 bases). The sequenced material came from peripheral blood. The CDR3 sequence: CASSMTGVQETQYF. CDR3 coding DNA: TGTGCCAGTAGTATGACAGGAGTCCAAGAGACCCAGTACTTC.